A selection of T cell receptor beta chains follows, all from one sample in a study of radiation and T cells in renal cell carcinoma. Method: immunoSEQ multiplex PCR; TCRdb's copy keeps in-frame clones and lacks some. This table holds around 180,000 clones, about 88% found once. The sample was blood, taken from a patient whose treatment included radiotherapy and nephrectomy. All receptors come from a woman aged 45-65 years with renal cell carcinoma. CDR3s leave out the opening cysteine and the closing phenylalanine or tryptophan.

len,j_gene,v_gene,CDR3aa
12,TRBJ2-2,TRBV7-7,ASSLNEYTGELF
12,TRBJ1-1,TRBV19,ASSAPGQSTEAF
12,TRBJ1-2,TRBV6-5,ASSRALTTGDYT
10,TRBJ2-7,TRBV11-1,ASSLQGDEQY
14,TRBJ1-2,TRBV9,ASSVQTRGQGYGYT
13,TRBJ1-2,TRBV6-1,ASRPPGGLVYGYT
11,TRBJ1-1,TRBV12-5,ASGSSGYTEAF
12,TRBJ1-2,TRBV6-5,ASSLGGSWYGYT
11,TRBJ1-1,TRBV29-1,SVQRWTGNKAF
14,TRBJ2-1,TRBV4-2,ASSQDWDRGYNEQF
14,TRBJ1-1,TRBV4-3,ASSQEVTGKNTEAF
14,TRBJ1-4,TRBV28,ASSSKTGLLYEKLF
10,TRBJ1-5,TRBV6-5,ASSSGSRPQH
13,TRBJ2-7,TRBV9,ASSPRKLGQLEQY
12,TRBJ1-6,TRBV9,ASSGPAGNSPLH
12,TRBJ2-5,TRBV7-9,ASSAREKRETQY
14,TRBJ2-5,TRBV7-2,ASSLELAGGKETQY
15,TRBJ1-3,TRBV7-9,ASSFFNGLISGNTIY
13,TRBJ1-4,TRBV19,ASTPWAGESEKLF
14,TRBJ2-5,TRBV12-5,ASGLGLTDLQETQY
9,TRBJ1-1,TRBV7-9,ASSLVPEAF
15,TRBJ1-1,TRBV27,ASSSPEWGLLKTEAF
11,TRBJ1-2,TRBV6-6,ASKEGARYGYT
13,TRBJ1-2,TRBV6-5,ASSSSRDTNYGYT